The 18 T cell receptor beta chains listed next were all sequenced from one sample in a study of OX40 agonist ivuxolimab in advanced cancers. Using immunoSEQ multiplex PCR, the repertoire was profiled, and TCRdb retains in-frame clones only, with some absent. The sample carries about 76,000 clones, 85% recorded once. The sample consisted of CD4+ or CD8+ T cells sorted from blood, taken in a trial of the OX40 agonist ivuxolimab. These receptors were obtained from an adult with an advanced solid tumor such as melanoma, head and neck, liver or kidney cancer.

The genes are TRBV18 and TRBJ2-3; 7 bases line up with TRBD2. The CDR3 sequence is 15 residues long. Germline V CDR1 and CDR2: KGHSH, LQKENI. Trimming at V came to 0 bases and at J to 5 bases, leaving 5 bases not matched to a gene. CDR3 sequence (DNA): TGTGCCAGCTCACCACCCGGGCTAGCGGTAGATACGCAGTATTTT. Translation: CASSPPGLAVDTQYF.

The chain uses TRBV7-8 and TRBJ1-2; D unclear. The germline V and J ends were trimmed by 0 bases and 2 bases, with 10 bases remaining between them. This CDR3 comprises 15 residues. Germline V lookup: CDR1 SGHVS, CDR2 FQNEAQ. The CDR3 DNA reads TGTGCCAGCAGCTTAGCGCGGGAAGGCAACTATGGCTACACCTTC. Translated: CASSLAREGNYGYTF.

V gene TRBV5-4 combines with J gene TRBJ2-2; D gene unclear. The V end was cut by 5 bases, the J end by 3 bases, with 20 bases between. The germline gives CDR1 SGHNT, CDR2 YYREEE (reference sequence). This CDR3 has 17 residues. The CDR3 DNA reads as TGTGCCAGCAGTTCGGATGGGATCTCGCCCTACACCGGGGAGCTGTTTTTT. It encodes CASSSDGISPYTGELFF.

V usage is TRBV2 and J usage is TRBJ2-5, with D unclear. The V and J ends lost 5 bases and 0 bases respectively, with 13 bases between them. Germline V gene data show CDR1 as SNHLY and CDR2 as FYNNEI. The CDR3 totals 15 residues. For the CDR3, the DNA is TGTGCCAGCAGTCCCCTCGGCAGTGACCAAGAGACCCAGTACTTC. It is translated as CASSPLGSDQETQYF.

This clone was counted once. The V gene is TRBV29-1, the J gene TRBJ1-2; tentatively, D is TRBD1 (5 bases). Deletions cut 0 bases from V and 13 bases from J, with 15 bases between. Germline values: CDR1 SQVTM, CDR2 ANQGSEA. The CDR3 totals 12 residues. The CDR3 DNA reads TGCAGCGTTGAAGATCACAAGGGGCCTCGCACCTTC. Translating gives CSVEDHKGPRTF. The variable domain in full, completed from reference TRBV29-1 and TRBJ1-2, reads SAVISQKPSRDICQRGTSLTIQCQVDSQVTMMFWYRQQPGQSLTLIATANQGSEATYESGFVIDKFPISRPNLTFSTLTVSNMSPEDSSIYLCSVEDHKGPRTFGSGTRLTVV.

J is TRBJ2-3 and V is TRBV7-2, with 9 bases matching TRBD2. V was clipped by 5 bases and J by 4 bases; unmatched bases: 7. The CDR3 has 15 residues. Germline V gives CDR1 SGHTA, CDR2 FQGNSA. The CDR3 is CASSTGLARPDTQYF. CDR3 in DNA: TGTGCCAGCAGCACCGGACTAGCGAGGCCAGATACGCAGTATTTT.

This clone was counted a single time. The chain employs TRBV21-1 and TRBJ2-5; the D call TRBD2 from the table was never checked on the DNA. TRBV21-1 is labeled a pseudogene. The CDR3 has 15 residues. CDR3 residues: CASSKVLHRGKTQYF. CDR3 in DNA: TGTGCCAGCAGCAAAGTTTTGCATCGCGGGAAGACCCAGTACTTC.

V and J are TRBV7-9 and TRBJ2-2; maybe TRBD1 (5 bases). The V and J ends lost 6 bases and 1 base respectively, with 12 bases between them. The CDR3 sequence is 15 residues long. Germline CDR1 SEHNR, CDR2 FQNEAQ (reference sequence). This chain's CDR3 is CASRLAQGNTGELFF. For the CDR3, the DNA is TGTGCCAGCAGGCTGGCGCAGGGGAACACCGGGGAGCTGTTTTTT.

The V call is TRBV2, the J call TRBJ2-4; the match to TRBD1 covers 7 bases. The CDR3 spans 14 residues. Looked up from germline, CDR1 is SNHLY and CDR2 is FYNNEI. J lost 9 bases, V lost 0 bases, and 5 bases had no gene match. CDR3 sequence (DNA): TGTGCCAGCAGTGAAGCGGCAGGGGACAGCATTCAGTACTTC. Translated: CASSEAAGDSIQYF.

V is TRBV6-1 and J is TRBJ2-7; the D gene is possibly TRBD2 (6 bases). CDR1 and CDR2 from the germline V gene are MNHNS and SASEGT. Trimming stripped 1 base from V and 5 bases from J, with 9 bases between. CDR3 length equals 13 residues. The CDR3, as DNA: TGTGCCAGCAGTGAAGTGGAGGGCAACGAGCAGTACTTC. It yields the protein CASSEVEGNEQYF.

CDR3 residues: CASKRQENTEAFF. The CDR3 nucleotides read TGTGCCAGCAAGAGACAGGAGAACACTGAAGCTTTCTTT. The V call is TRBV7-2, the J call TRBJ1-1; a possible D gene is TRBD1 (6 bases). The CDR3 loop spans 13 amino acids. V shed 7 bases and J shed 1 base, with 10 bases lying between them. CDR1 is SGHTA and CDR2 is FQGNSA in the germline V gene.

The genes are TRBV19 and TRBJ1-1; 7 nucleotides agree with TRBD1. Germline V lookup: CDR1 LNHDA, CDR2 SQIVND (reference sequence). V trimming: 7 bases; J trimming: 2 bases; junction bases outside the gene matches: 7. CDR3 length equals 14 residues. Written as DNA, the CDR3 is TGTGCCAGTATAGGCAGGGGGACTAACACTGAAGCTTTCTTT. Encoded protein: CASIGRGTNTEAFF.

This rearrangement joins TRBV2 to TRBJ2-6; 7 nucleotides align to TRBD1. This CDR3 comprises 16 residues. The V segment lost 4 bases and the J segment 0 bases; nucleotides outside the gene matches: 3. Per germline, CDR1 SNHLY and CDR2 FYNNEI. The CDR3 protein is CASSADRASGANVLTF. DNA of the CDR3: TGTGCCAGCAGTGCCGACAGGGCCTCTGGGGCCAACGTCCTGACTTTC.

The chain joins TRBV6-5 to TRBJ2-5; 9 bases line up with TRBD2. The junction had 9 bases not matched to a gene; V was cut back by 5 bases and J by 5 bases. Germline lookup yields CDR1 MNHEY and CDR2 SVGAGI. The length of the CDR3 is 15 residues. The CDR3 DNA reads TGTGCCAGCAGTCGCGGTTTAGCGGGGGTGGAGACCCAGTACTTC. It specifies CASSRGLAGVETQYF.

This sequence joins TRBV7-9 and TRBJ2-3; D may match TRBD1 or TRBD2 (6 bases each). The V and J ends lost 5 bases and 5 bases respectively, with 20 bases between them. CDR1 is SEHNR and CDR2 is FQNEAQ in the germline V gene (reference sequence). The length of the CDR3 is 16 residues. CDR3 bases: TGTGCCAGCAGCCAAAGGTGGGGGGCCGGAGTAGATACGCAGTATTTT. This encodes CASSQRWGAGVDTQYF.

The chain couples TRBV29-1 to TRBJ2-7; TRBD1 matches at 9 bases. After removal of 4 bases from V and 4 bases from J, the junction contained 8 bases not matched to a gene. The CDR3 has 14 residues. CDR1 SQVTM and CDR2 ANQGSEA come from the germline V gene. This CDR3 is CSVVPGTGKYEQYF. CDR3 DNA: TGCAGCGTTGTCCCCGGGACAGGGAAATACGAGCAGTACTTC.

The chain couples TRBV19 to TRBJ2-7; no definite D call. The CDR3 has 14 amino acids. The germline V gene has CDR1 LNHDA and CDR2 SQIVND (reference sequence). The V and J ends lost 4 bases and 0 bases respectively, with 10 bases between them. CDR3 region: CASSTPGLSYEQYF. In DNA form, the CDR3 reads TGTGCCAGTAGTACGCCGGGCCTCTCCTACGAGCAGTACTTC.

The rearrangement links TRBV5-4 to TRBJ2-5; D call uncertain. The length of the CDR3 is 14 residues. CDR1 SGHNT and CDR2 YYREEE come from the germline V gene (reference sequence). With 4 bases removed from V and 2 bases from J, the gap between germline ends came to 12 bases. CDR3 coding DNA: TGTGCCAGCAGCATACCGTTCGGGCAAGAGACCCAGTACTTC. This sequence encodes CASSIPFGQETQYF.